This note documents a single T cell receptor beta chain sequence. The data are from a study of cytomegalovirus exposure and HLA in healthy donors. Germline lookup yields CDR1 SGHTA and CDR2 FQGNSA. The CDR3 spans 16 residues. Trimming cost V 5 bases and J 5 bases; bases outside gene matches: 7. PCR used 60 Vbeta primers and 13 Jbeta primers. Sequencing used immunoSEQ multiplex PCR; TCRdb keeps in-frame clones, though not all of them. The sample yields under 200,000 clones, 60% to 85% seen once. Sequenced sample: PBMCs. This chain links TRBV7-2 with TRBJ2-5; 14 bases are shared with TRBD2. This clonotype was sampled from a woman aged 45-65 years in good health and CMV-seropositive. The CDR3: CASSDGLAGGAETQYF. As DNA, the CDR3 is TGTGCCAGCAGCGACGGACTAGCGGGAGGTGCGGAGACCCAGTACTTC. Based on the CDR3 plus reference TRBV7-2 and TRBJ2-5, the full variable domain is GAGVSQSPSNKVTEKGKDVELRCDPISGHTALYWYRQSLGQGLEFLIYFQGNSAPDKSGLPSDRFSAERTGGSVSTLTIQRTQQEDSAVYLCASSDGLAGGAETQYFGPGTRLLVL.